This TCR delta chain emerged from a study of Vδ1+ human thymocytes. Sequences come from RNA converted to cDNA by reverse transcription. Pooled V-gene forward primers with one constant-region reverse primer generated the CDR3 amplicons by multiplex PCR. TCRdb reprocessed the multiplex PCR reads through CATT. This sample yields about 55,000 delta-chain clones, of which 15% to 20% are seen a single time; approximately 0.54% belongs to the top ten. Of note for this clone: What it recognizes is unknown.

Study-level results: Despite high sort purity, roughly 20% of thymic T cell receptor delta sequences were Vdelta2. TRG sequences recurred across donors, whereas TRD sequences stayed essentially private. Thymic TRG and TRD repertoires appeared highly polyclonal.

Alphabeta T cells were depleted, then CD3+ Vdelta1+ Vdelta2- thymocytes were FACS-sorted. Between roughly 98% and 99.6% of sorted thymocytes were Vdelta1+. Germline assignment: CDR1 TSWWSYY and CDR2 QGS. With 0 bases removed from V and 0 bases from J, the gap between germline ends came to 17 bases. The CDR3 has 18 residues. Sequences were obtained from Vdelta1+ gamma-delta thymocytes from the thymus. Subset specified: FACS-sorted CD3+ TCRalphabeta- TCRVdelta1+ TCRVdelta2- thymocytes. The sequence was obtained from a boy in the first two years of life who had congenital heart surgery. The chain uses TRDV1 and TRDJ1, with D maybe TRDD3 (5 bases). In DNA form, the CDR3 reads TGTGCTCTTGGGGAACTAAGCGGGGGCCCGGTCCACACCGATAAACTCATCTTT. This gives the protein CALGELSGGPVHTDKLIF.